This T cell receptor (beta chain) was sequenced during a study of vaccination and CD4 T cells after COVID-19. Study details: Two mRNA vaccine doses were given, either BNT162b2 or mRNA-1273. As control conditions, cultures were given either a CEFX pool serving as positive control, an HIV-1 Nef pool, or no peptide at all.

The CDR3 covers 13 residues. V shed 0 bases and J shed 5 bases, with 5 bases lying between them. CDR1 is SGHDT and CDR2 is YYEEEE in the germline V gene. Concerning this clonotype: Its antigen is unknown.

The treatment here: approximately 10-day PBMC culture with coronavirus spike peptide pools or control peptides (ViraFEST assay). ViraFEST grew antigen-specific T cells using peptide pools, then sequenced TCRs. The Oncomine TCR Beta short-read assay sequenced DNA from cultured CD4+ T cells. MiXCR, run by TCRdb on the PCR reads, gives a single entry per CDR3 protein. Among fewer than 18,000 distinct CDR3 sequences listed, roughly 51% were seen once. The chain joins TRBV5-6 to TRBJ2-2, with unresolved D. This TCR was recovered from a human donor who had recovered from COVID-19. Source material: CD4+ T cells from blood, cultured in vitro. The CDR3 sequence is CASSLAGTGELFF. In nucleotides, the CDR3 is TGTGCCAGCAGCTTGGCAGGAACCGGGGAGCTGTTTTTT.